Described below is a single T cell receptor (beta chain) sequence and its context. What it binds is not known. At one end, the junction sequence differs from germline, possibly due to a read error. No cell sorting was done before RNA was extracted from the tissue. The data were obtained in a study of tumor and adjacent non-tumor tissue in lung cancer. Overall study context: There were around 11 adenocarcinoma, a couple of squamous cell carcinoma and 1 small cell lung cancer cases.

General study findings and limits: Patients with more diverse tumor TCRs had worse survival. TCR diversity was significantly greater in tumor than normal lung tissue. Normal lung showed higher cumulative top 100 clone frequency than tumor.

A modified ARM-PCR protocol with three rounds of nested PCR amplified TCRbeta. TCRdb used MiXCR to reprocess the multiplex PCR reads, holding one entry per CDR3 protein. This sample carries 200,000 to 250,000 distinct CDR3 sequences, 71% of them seen once, and the ten largest clones take less than 25%. The CDR3 is made up of 15 amino acids. Germline assignment: CDR1 DFQATT and CDR2 SNEGSKA (reference sequence). The chain has TRBV20-1 and TRBJ2-2; TRBD2 agrees at 12 bases. What was sequenced was lung tumor tissue. The sequence came from a man in his 60s with non-small cell lung cancer. CDR3 in DNA: TGCAGTGCTAAGAAGACTAGCGGGGGTATCGGGGAGCTGTCTTTT. Its translation: CSAKKTSGGIGELSF.